The clone carrying this TCR beta chain turned up a few times. No antigen is known for it. The germline V gene has CDR1 MNHEY and CDR2 SVGAGI. This CDR3 is 14 amino acids long. V was cut by 8 bases and J by 3 bases, with 17 bases left in between. The entry originates in a study of cytomegalovirus exposure and HLA in healthy donors. Whole-study results and caveats: Association of a missense DCLRE1C variant with TCR beta V- and J-gene trimming was reported in a later analysis.

Though probably carrying unrecorded immune exposures, donors were nominally healthy at sampling. The PCR contained 60 Vbeta and 13 Jbeta primers. The protocol was immunoSEQ multiplex PCR, while the TCRdb copy is restricted to in-frame clones and leaves out a portion. This repertoire shows about 110,000 clones, around 78% found once; its top ten account for 7% to 8%. This clonotype was sampled from a man aged 25 to 40 in good health and CMV-seronegative. J is TRBJ2-7 and V is TRBV6-5; D perhaps matches TRBD1 (5 bases). The sequencing sample was made of PBMCs. Written as DNA, the CDR3 is TGTGCCAGCGATATCGATGGGCAGGGCTACGAGCAGTACTTC. This gives the protein CASDIDGQGYEQYF.